The 9 T cell receptor beta chains presented below share a single source sample, sequenced in a study of T-cell memory formation after mild COVID-19. TCRdb called the 5' RACE reads again in MiXCR, with one record for every CDR3 protein. The sample records hundreds of thousands of distinct CDR3 sequences, about a fifth being singletons. The sample was PBMCs or a T cell subset sorted from them (not recorded which). Source of these receptors: an adult woman who had mild COVID-19 (a few samples of this study predate the infection). Cell type and time point are not known.

This clonotype was seen only a few times. V is TRBV9 and J is TRBJ1-1; D call uncertain. Germline lookup yields CDR1 SGDLS and CDR2 YYNGEE. This CDR3 is 13 amino acids long. The V end lost 6 bases, the J end lost 3 bases, and 12 bases lay between the germline ends. In nucleotides, the CDR3 is TGTGCCAGCAATAAGGTGGAGTACACTGAAGCTTTCTTT. This codes for CASNKVEYTEAFF.

The chain is built from TRBV20-1 and TRBJ2-3; 9 bases agree with TRBD1. CDR1 is DFQATT and CDR2 is SNEGSKA in the germline V gene (reference sequence). The length of the CDR3 is 15 residues. CDR3 amino acids: CNIPIRQGDTDTQYF. The CDR3 bases are TGCAACATACCCATTAGACAGGGGGATACAGATACGCAGTATTTT.

This clonotype appeared a few times. The V and J genes are TRBV7-9 and TRBJ1-5; D is possibly TRBD1 (6 bases). Germline V gene data show CDR1 as SEHNR and CDR2 as FQNEAQ (reference sequence). The V and J ends lost 5 bases and 3 bases respectively, with 14 bases between them. CDR3 length equals 15 residues. The CDR3 region has the DNA TGTGCCAGCAGCGGATCAGGGGTTTACAATCAGCCCCAGCATTTT. Its protein product is CASSGSGVYNQPQHF.

This clonotype was seen repeatedly, ten times or more. The rearrangement links TRBV29-1 to TRBJ2-5; D remains unclear. Trimming took 6 bases from V and 5 from J, leaving 7 bases between them. Germline V lookup: CDR1 SQVTM, CDR2 ANQGSEA. The CDR3 loop spans 10 amino acids. CDR3: CSVGWETQYF. DNA of the CDR3: TGCAGCGTGGGCTGGGAGACCCAGTACTTC. Drawing the rest from reference TRBV29-1 and TRBJ2-5, the complete variable domain is SAVISQKPSRDICQRGTSLTIQCQVDSQVTMMFWYRQQPGQSLTLIATANQGSEATYESGFVIDKFPISRPNLTFSTLTVSNMSPEDSSIYLCSVGWETQYFGPGTRLLVL.

Here the CDR3 reads CASSWTCPNTEAFF. The DNA of the CDR3 is TGTGCCAGCAGTTGGACATGCCCGAACACTGAAGCTTTCTTT. V is TRBV11-2 and J is TRBJ1-1; the D gene is possibly TRBD1 (5 bases). This CDR3 region has 14 residues. Germline assignment: CDR1 SGHAT and CDR2 FQNNGV. V was shortened by 6 bases and J by 1 base, with 12 bases between the two germline ends. The full variable domain, rest sourced from reference TRBV11-2 and TRBJ1-1, is EAGVAQSPRYKIIEKRQSVAFWCNPISGHATLYWYQQILGQGPKLLIQFQNNGVVDDSQLPKDRFSAERLKGVDSTLKIQPAKLEDSAVYLCASSWTCPNTEAFFGQGTRLTVV.

The chain couples TRBV2 to TRBJ1-4; 10 nucleotides agree with TRBD1. The CDR3 has 15 residues. V trimming: 1 base; J trimming: 8 bases; junction bases outside the gene matches: 4. Germline lookup yields CDR1 SNHLY and CDR2 FYNNEI. CDR3 coding DNA: TGTGCCAGCAGTGAAGTCGGGACAGGGGTCGAAAAACTGTTTTTT. Translated, it gives CASSEVGTGVEKLFF.

CDR3 sequence (DNA): TGTGCCAGCAGTTACTCTTTTCTGGGAATGGAGGGCTACACCTTC. Translating gives CASSYSFLGMEGYTF. The chain combines TRBV6-6 with TRBJ1-2, with no clear D. Germline V gene lookup returns CDR1 MNHNY and CDR2 SVGAGI (reference sequence). The V gene lost 0 bases and the J gene lost 8 bases, with 16 bases spanning the gap. This CDR3 spans 15 amino acids.

The chain is built from TRBV5-1 and TRBJ2-6; 11 bases map to TRBD1. Germline V gene lookup returns CDR1 SGHRS and CDR2 YFSETQ. After removal of 4 bases from V and 0 bases from J, the junction contained 9 bases not matched to a gene. The CDR3 has 19 amino acids. The CDR3 coding sequence is TGCGCCAGCAGCCTCGGGACAGGGGGGTCCCCCTCTGGGGCCAACGTCCTGACTTTC. Its translation is CASSLGTGGSPSGANVLTF. The complete variable domain, with remaining parts taken from reference TRBV5-1 and TRBJ2-6, reads KAGVTQTPRYLIKTRGQQVTLSCSPISGHRSVSWYQQTPGQGLQFLFEYFSETQRNKGNFPGRFSGRQFSNSRSEMNVSTLELGDSALYLCASSLGTGGSPSGANVLTFGAGSRLTVL.

This clonotype was seen only a few times. The V call is TRBV3-1, the J call TRBJ2-2; D unresolved. V was shortened by 4 bases and J by 6 bases, with 15 bases between the two germline ends. The CDR3 is 15 residues long. From germline, CDR1 is LGHDT and CDR2 YNNKEL (reference sequence). As DNA, the CDR3 is TGTGCCAGCAGCCCCTCAGAGAAGCTGCCCGGGGAGCTGTTTTTT. Translated: CASSPSEKLPGELFF. The whole variable domain, remainder taken from reference TRBV3-1 and TRBJ2-2, is DTAVSQTPKYLVTQMGNDKSIKCEQNLGHDTMYWYKQDSKKFLKIMFSYNNKELIINETVPNRFSPKSPDKAHLNLHINSLELGDSAVYFCASSPSEKLPGELFFGEGSRLTVL.